This T cell receptor (beta chain) was sequenced in a study of T cell repertoires in cytomegalovirus infection. About the research overall: Through public TCR beta signatures, both CMV infection and matching HLA type were indicated.

Points from the study as a whole: HLA-C-restricted CMV clonotypes gave the most frequent clonotype in two of eight donors. Summed frequency of shared TCR beta families picked out CMV carriers who also had the relevant HLA.

Via MiXCR, TCRdb re-called the reads, giving one row per CDR3 protein. The sample contains about 50,000 distinct CDR3 sequences, about 20% of which appear only once. In regard to this clonotype: The antigen remains unidentified.

Germline lookup yields CDR1 SGHTA and CDR2 FQGNSA. The V and J ends lost 5 bases and 3 bases, in that order; junction bases with no gene match: 8. The CDR3 length is 15 residues. This sequence was found in a human donor in good health (CMV status not recorded). Some clones in this sample may be carry-over from other donors' samples. The source material was CD8+ T cells from cultured PBMCs, sampled from culture after CMV antigen stimulation. The rearrangement uses TRBV7-2 and TRBJ2-7; the match to TRBD1 covers 9 bases. Here the CDR3 reads CASSRGQGVDYEQYF. The CDR3 DNA follows: TGTGCCAGCAGCCGGGGACAGGGAGTGGACTACGAGCAGTACTTC.